What follows describes a single T cell receptor (beta chain). No antigen is known for it. V lost 4 bases to trimming and J lost 3 bases; unmatched junction nucleotides: 3. This CDR3 is 14 amino acids long. The germline V gene encodes CDR1 SGHAT and CDR2 FQNNGV. Barcoded TCR alpha and TCR beta cDNA libraries with UMIs came from 5'RACE using constant-segment primers. TCRdb re-called the 5' RACE reads through MiXCR, storing one row per CDR3 protein. The top ten hold approximately 2.4% of the sample, which has 200,000 or so distinct CDR3 sequences, approximately 20% seen once. This entry comes from a study of T-cell memory formation after mild COVID-19. The study, taken as a whole, reports: Pre-infection memory contained some responding clones, which suggested that cross-reactive memory had joined.

The TCR sequence derives from an adult woman who had mild COVID-19 (a few samples of this study predate the infection). Cell type and time point are not known. Sequencing was performed on PBMCs or a T cell subset sorted from them (not recorded which). V and J are TRBV11-2 and TRBJ2-7; 10 bases line up with TRBD2. The CDR3: CASSYSGGFYEQYF. CDR3 DNA: TGTGCCAGCAGCTATAGCGGGGGGTTCTACGAGCAGTACTTC.